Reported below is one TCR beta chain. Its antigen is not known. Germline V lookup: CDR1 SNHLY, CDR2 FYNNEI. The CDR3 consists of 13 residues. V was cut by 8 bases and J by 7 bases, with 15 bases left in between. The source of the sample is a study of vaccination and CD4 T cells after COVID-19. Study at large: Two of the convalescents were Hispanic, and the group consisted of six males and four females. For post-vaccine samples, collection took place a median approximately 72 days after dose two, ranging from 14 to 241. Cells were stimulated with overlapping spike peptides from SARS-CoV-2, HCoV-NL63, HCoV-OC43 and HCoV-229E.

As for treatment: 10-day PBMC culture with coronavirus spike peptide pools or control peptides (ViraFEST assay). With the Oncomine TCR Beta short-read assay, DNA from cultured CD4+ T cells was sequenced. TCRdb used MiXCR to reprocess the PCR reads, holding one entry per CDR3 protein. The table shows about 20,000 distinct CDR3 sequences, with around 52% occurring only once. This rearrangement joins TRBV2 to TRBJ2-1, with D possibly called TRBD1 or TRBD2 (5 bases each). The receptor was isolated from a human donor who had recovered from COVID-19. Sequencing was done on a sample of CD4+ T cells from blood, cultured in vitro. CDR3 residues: CASCLQGTNEQFF. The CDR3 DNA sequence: TGTGCCAGCTGCCTTCAAGGGACGAATGAGCAGTTCTTC.